A single sample is the source of the 22 T cell receptor beta chains below, sequenced in a study of T-cell reconstitution after alpha-beta-depleted transplantation in children. It was with unique molecular identifiers that the TCRbeta library was prepared. TCRdb re-analysed the PCR reads in MiXCR, keeping a single row per CDR3 protein. The table has about 200,000 distinct CDR3 sequences, approximately 6% seen once. The sequences come from PBMCs, collected before TCRalphabeta/CD19-depleted stem cell transplant. Receptors were obtained from a girl in the first two years of life with combined immunodeficiency, due to receive a stem cell transplant.

This clonotype was counted ten times or more. The rearrangement links TRBV7-6 to TRBJ2-3; 10 nucleotides agree with TRBD2. Germline-derived CDR1 and CDR2 are SGHVS and FNYEAQ. CDR3 length equals 14 residues. Trimming removed 6 bases from V and 3 bases from J; junction bases left unmatched: 3. DNA for the CDR3: TGTGCCAGCAGTCTAGCGGGGGAGACAGATACGCAGTATTTT. Translating it yields CASSLAGETDTQYF.

In this sample, this clonotype turned up many times. This chain joins TRBV29-1 and TRBJ2-2; D possibly matches TRBD1 or TRBD2 (5 bases each). CDR1 is SQVTM and CDR2 is ANQGSEA in the germline V gene. The length of the CDR3 is 13 residues. V lost 7 bases to trimming and J lost 0 bases, with 9 bases between them. The CDR3 region has the DNA TGCAGCGGCTCGGGGCCGAACACCGGGGAGCTGTTTTTT. Its protein product is CSGSGPNTGELFF.

This clonotype was found many times. The chain carries TRBV7-9 and TRBJ1-1, with 9 bases matching TRBD1. Germline CDR1 reads SEHNR; CDR2 reads FQNEAQ (reference sequence). The length of the CDR3 is 16 residues. After removal of 5 bases from V and 3 bases from J, the junction contained 10 bases not matched to a gene. This CDR3 reads CASSRDRVFSDTEAFF. The CDR3, as DNA: TGTGCCAGCAGCCGGGACAGGGTTTTCTCGGACACTGAAGCTTTCTTT.

This clonotype has a count of ten or more. The chain employs TRBV4-3 and TRBJ2-7; 9 nucleotides agree with TRBD2. Looked up from germline, CDR1 is LGHNA and CDR2 is YSLEER. With V trimmed by 1 base and J by 2 bases, 12 bases remained unmatched. The CDR3 extends over 18 amino acids. CDR3 sequence (DNA): TGCGCCAGCAGCCAAGCTCTCTTCGCGGGACTAGCAACCTACGAGCAGTACTTC. This encodes CASSQALFAGLATYEQYF.

This clonotype was seen at least ten times. This chain connects TRBV28 to TRBJ2-7; either TRBD1 or TRBD2 may fit D (5 bases each). CDR3 length: 13 amino acids. Germline V gene lookup returns CDR1 MDHEN and CDR2 SYDVKM. Trimming stripped 5 bases from V and 7 bases from J, with 15 bases between. CDR3 protein: CASSRRGAREQYF. The CDR3 coding sequence is TGTGCCAGCAGTCGCCGAGGGGCGCGGGAGCAGTACTTC.

This clonotype came up many times. It may be a read error: a sequence one base away is much more abundant. This chain uses TRBV12-3 or TRBV12-4 with TRBJ2-3; D is ambiguous. V was cut by 6 bases and J by 0 bases, with 4 bases left in between. The CDR3 extends over 12 amino acids. The CDR3 DNA follows: TGTGCCAGCAGGTTGAGCACAGATACGCAGTATTTT. Translation: CASRLSTDTQYF.

This clonotype was picked up many times. The rearrangement uses TRBV6-2 or TRBV6-3 and TRBJ2-1; the match to TRBD2 covers 7 bases. V lost 0 bases, J lost 8 bases, and 10 bases stayed unmatched. CDR1 is MNHEY and CDR2 is SVGEGT in the germline V gene. The CDR3 is made up of 16 amino acids. The CDR3 bases are TGTGCCAGCAGTTACTCGGAAGCGGGGTGGGGGGATGAGCAGTTCTTC. This sequence encodes CASSYSEAGWGDEQFF.

This clonotype appeared many times. The V call is TRBV9, the J call TRBJ2-2; D gene unclear. The germline V gene encodes CDR1 SGDLS and CDR2 YYNGEE. Trimming cost V 2 bases and J 0 bases, with 8 bases left between them. This CDR3 has 15 amino acids. This CDR3 is CASSVQDPNTGELFF. The CDR3 DNA reads TGTGCCAGCAGCGTCCAGGACCCGAACACCGGGGAGCTGTTTTTT.

The rearrangement uses TRBV6-2 or TRBV6-3 and TRBJ1-2; a possible D gene is TRBD1 (5 bases). V dropped 6 bases and J dropped 5 bases, with 16 bases sitting between them. The V gene's germline CDR1 is MNHEY and CDR2 SVGEGT. This CDR3 has 14 amino acids. CDR3 nucleotide sequence: TGTGCCAGCAGCCAACCTGGGACTCCATATGGCTACACCTTC. Its protein product is CASSQPGTPYGYTF.

To note about this clonotype: A read error may explain this, as a much larger clone is one base away. The chain joins TRBV7-2 to TRBJ2-7; D is perhaps TRBD2 (6 bases). CDR3 length equals 14 residues. The germline gives CDR1 SGHTA, CDR2 FQGNSA. The CDR3 DNA is TGTGCCAGCAGCTTAAACGGGGGAGGTTACGGGCAGTACTTC. Its translation is CASSLNGGGYGQYF. Full variable domain (outside the CDR3, taken from reference TRBV7-2 and TRBJ2-7): GAGVSQSPSNKVTEKGKDVELRCDPISGHTALYWYRQSLGQGLEFLIYFQGNSAPDKSGLPSDRFSAERTGGSVSTLTIQRTQQEDSAVYLCASSLNGGGYGQYFGPGTRLTVT.

This clonotype has at least ten counts. The genes are TRBV28 and TRBJ1-1; the D is unclear. Germline CDR1 and CDR2: MDHEN and SYDVKM. V lost 3 bases and J 6 bases, leaving 23 bases between the germline ends. The CDR3 is 17 residues long. The CDR3 reads CASSLFSSGGLFSEAFF. In DNA form, the CDR3 reads TGTGCCAGCAGTTTGTTTTCATCGGGAGGGTTATTCTCTGAAGCTTTCTTT.

This clonotype was counted many times. V gene TRBV18 combines with J gene TRBJ1-4; a possible D gene is TRBD1 (6 bases). Trimming shortened V by 3 bases and J by 8 bases, and 13 bases separated the two germline ends. Germline CDR1 is KGHSH and CDR2 is LQKENI. This CDR3 is 14 amino acids long. The CDR3 loop reads CASSPWDNGEKLFF. CDR3 DNA: TGTGCCAGCTCACCTTGGGACAACGGGGAAAAACTGTTTTTT.

This clonotype was seen many times. The V call is TRBV20-1, the J call TRBJ2-3; the D call may be TRBD1 or TRBD2 (6 bases each). Germline CDR1 reads DFQATT; CDR2 reads SNEGSKA (reference sequence). V was cut by 0 bases and J by 0 bases, with 25 bases left in between. CDR3 length equals 20 residues. Written as DNA, the CDR3 is TGCAGTGCTAGAGAAGATAAAGTGAGGAGGGGGGTATTCAGCACAGATACGCAGTATTTT. Translating gives CSAREDKVRRGVFSTDTQYF.

This clonotype was seen repeatedly, ten times or more. The V call is TRBV28, the J call TRBJ2-3, with D perhaps matching TRBD1 (6 bases). Germline CDR1 is MDHEN and CDR2 is SYDVKM. V was cut by 5 bases and J by 0 bases, with 12 bases left in between. CDR3 length equals 15 residues. CDR3 sequence reads: CASSHYRESTDTQYF. The CDR3 region has the DNA TGTGCCAGCAGTCATTACAGGGAAAGCACAGATACGCAGTATTTT.

The chain employs TRBV7-2 and TRBJ2-1, with D tentatively TRBD2 (5 bases). V dropped 7 bases and J dropped 7 bases, with 14 bases sitting between them. CDR3 length equals 13 residues. Germline-derived CDR1 and CDR2 are SGHTA and FQGNSA. CDR3 bases: TGTGCCAGCACCATAGAGAGAGGGAATGAGCAGTTCTTC. Its protein product is CASTIERGNEQFF. The full variable domain, with the rest looked up from reference TRBV7-2 and TRBJ2-1, is GAGVSQSPSNKVTEKGKDVELRCDPISGHTALYWYRQSLGQGLEFLIYFQGNSAPDKSGLPSDRFSAERTGGSVSTLTIQRTQQEDSAVYLCASTIERGNEQFFGPGTRLTVL.

V and J are TRBV19 and TRBJ2-6, with 11 bases that match TRBD2. The CDR3 consists of 19 residues. Per germline, CDR1 LNHDA and CDR2 SQIVND (reference sequence). The V gene end was trimmed by 2 bases and the J gene end by 4 bases; junction bases not matched to a gene: 10. The CDR3, as DNA: TGTGCCAGTAGTATAATGCCCTTAGCGGGAGGGCCCGGGGCCAACGTCCTGACTTTC. This encodes CASSIMPLAGGPGANVLTF.

The table lists this clonotype with many counts. V is TRBV3-1 and J is TRBJ2-7; TRBD2 matches at 11 bases. CDR1 and CDR2 (germline): LGHDT, YNNKEL (reference sequence). J lost 5 bases, V lost 4 bases, and 1 base had no gene match. This CDR3 spans 13 amino acids. The CDR3 region is CASSLLAGDEQYF. In DNA, the CDR3 is TGTGCCAGCAGCCTACTAGCGGGGGACGAGCAGTACTTC.

This clonotype was counted many times. The rearrangement uses TRBV6-2 or TRBV6-3 and TRBJ1-5; D call uncertain. The CDR3 contains 11 residues. Germline assignment: CDR1 MNHEY and CDR2 SVGEGT. V was pared by 7 bases and J by 9 bases, with 10 bases between. The CDR3 sequence is CASTANGPQHF. In DNA form, the CDR3 reads TGTGCCAGCACCGCGAATGGGCCCCAGCATTTT.

Here the CDR3 DNA reads TGTGCCAGCAGTTATTCTACCTACGAGCAGTACTTC. Translation: CASSYSTYEQYF. The genes are TRBV6-2 or TRBV6-3 and TRBJ2-7, with D unresolved. V lost 3 bases and J 2 bases, leaving 5 bases between the germline ends. CDR1 and CDR2 (germline): MNHEY, SVGEGT. This CDR3 has 12 amino acids.

There are many counts of this clonotype. The gene calls are TRBV5-6 and TRBJ2-4; TRBD2 agrees at 10 bases. The CDR3 is 12 residues long. The junction had 2 bases not matched to a gene; V was cut back by 4 bases and J by 10 bases. Germline assignment: CDR1 SGHDT and CDR2 YYEEEE. The CDR3 DNA sequence: TGTGCCAGCAGCGGGACTAGCGCGATTCAGTACTTC. This translates into CASSGTSAIQYF.

This clonotype appeared many times. V gene TRBV13 combines with J gene TRBJ2-5, with D unclear. Germline V gene lookup returns CDR1 PRHDT and CDR2 FYEKMQ (reference sequence). V lost 4 bases, J lost 2 bases, and 8 bases lay in between. The CDR3 sequence is 13 residues long. The CDR3 is CASSSLRQETQYF. Written as DNA, the CDR3 is TGTGCCAGCAGCTCCTTGAGGCAAGAGACCCAGTACTTC.

This clonotype was picked up many times. This chain joins TRBV27 and TRBJ2-5; the D gene is possibly TRBD2 (5 bases). The CDR3 spans 13 residues. Deletions cut 8 bases from V and 3 bases from J, with 13 bases between. Germline CDR1 is MNHEY and CDR2 is SMNVEV (reference sequence). The CDR3 DNA sequence: TGTGCCAGCCGGGATGAGTTCGAAGAGACCCAGTACTTC. It specifies CASRDEFEETQYF.